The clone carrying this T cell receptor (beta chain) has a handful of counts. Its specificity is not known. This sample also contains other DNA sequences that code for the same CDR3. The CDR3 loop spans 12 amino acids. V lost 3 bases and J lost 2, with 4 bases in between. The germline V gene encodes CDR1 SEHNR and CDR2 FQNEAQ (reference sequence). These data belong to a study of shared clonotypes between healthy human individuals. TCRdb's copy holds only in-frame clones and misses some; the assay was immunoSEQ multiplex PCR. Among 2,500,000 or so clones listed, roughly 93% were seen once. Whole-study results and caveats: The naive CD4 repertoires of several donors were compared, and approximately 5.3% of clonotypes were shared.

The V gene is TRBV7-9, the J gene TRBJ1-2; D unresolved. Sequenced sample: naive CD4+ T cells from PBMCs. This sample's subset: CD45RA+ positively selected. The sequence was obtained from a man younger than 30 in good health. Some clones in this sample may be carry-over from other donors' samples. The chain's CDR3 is CASSLVNYGYTF. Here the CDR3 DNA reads TGTGCCAGCAGCTTGGTCAACTATGGCTACACCTTC.